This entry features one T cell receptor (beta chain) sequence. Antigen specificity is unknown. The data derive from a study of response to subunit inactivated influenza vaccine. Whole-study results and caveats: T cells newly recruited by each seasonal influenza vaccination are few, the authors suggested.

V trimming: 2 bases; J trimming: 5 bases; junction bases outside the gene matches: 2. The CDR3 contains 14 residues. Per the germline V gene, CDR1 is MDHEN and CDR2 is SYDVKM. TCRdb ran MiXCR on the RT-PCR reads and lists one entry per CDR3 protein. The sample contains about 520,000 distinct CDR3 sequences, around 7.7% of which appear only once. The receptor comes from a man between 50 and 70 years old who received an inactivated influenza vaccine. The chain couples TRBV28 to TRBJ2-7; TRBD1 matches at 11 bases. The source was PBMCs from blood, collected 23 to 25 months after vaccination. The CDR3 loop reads CASSLRGQGDEQYF. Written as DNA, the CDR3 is TGTGCCAGCAGTTTAAGGGGACAGGGGGACGAGCAGTACTTC.